This T cell receptor (beta chain) derives from a study of CD8+ T cells in alopecia areata. Study as a whole: It was oral tofacitinib, at 5 to 10 mg twice daily, that treated patients received. Study outcomes and limitations: Expanded CD8+ clones among the top 100, as well as scalp clonality, were significantly decreased by tofacitinib. More clonal than normal scalp was lesional scalp, particularly alopecia totalis/universalis.

This clone was detected a few times. The antigen is undetermined. Regarding treatment: oral pan-JAK inhibitor, 5-10 mg twice daily. It was cDNA, reverse transcribed from extracted RNA, that served as the sequencing template. Profiled with immunoSEQ multiplex PCR; TCRdb holds only in-frame clones, not every one. The sample has 180,000 or so clones, 40% to 55% seen once. V was clipped by 1 base and J by 7 bases; unmatched bases: 9. Germline values: CDR1 SQVTM, CDR2 ANQGSEA. CDR3 length equals 14 residues. The chain links TRBV29-1 to TRBJ1-2; the match to TRBD1 covers 7 bases. The origin of this receptor is a human donor with alopecia areata. This specimen consisted of CD8+ T cells sorted from blood, obtained around week 54, from a patient treated with tofacitinib. CDR3 sequence reads: CSVEGDSGGPGYTF. The CDR3 DNA reads as TGCAGCGTTGAAGGGGATTCAGGGGGACCTGGCTACACCTTC.